Each of the 7 T cell receptor beta chains below was sequenced from the same sample in a study of T cell changes during pregnancy in multiple sclerosis. TCRdb's table, derived via immunoSEQ multiplex PCR, lists solely in-frame clones and lacks some. Found here are about 29,000 clones, 89% of them singletons; the top ten hold over 5.5%. The starting material was CD8+ T cells from peripheral blood mononuclear cells, obtained after pregnancy. These receptors were collected from a female donor with multiple sclerosis, enrolled in a pregnancy study.

V usage is TRBV18 and J usage is TRBJ2-3; no clear D gene. Per germline, CDR1 KGHSH and CDR2 LQKENI. This CDR3 contains 13 residues. V lost 3 bases to trimming and J lost 0 bases, with 4 bases between them. CDR3 residues: CASSPSSTDTQYF. The CDR3 coding sequence is TGTGCCAGCTCACCTAGCAGCACAGATACGCAGTATTTT. Based on the CDR3 plus reference TRBV18 and TRBJ2-3, the full variable domain is NAGVMQNPRHLVRRRGQEARLRCSPMKGHSHVYWYRQLPEEGLKFMVYLQKENIIDESGMPKERFSAEFPKEGPSILRIQQVVRGDSAAYFCASSPSSTDTQYFGPGTRLTVL.

This rearrangement joins TRBV11-2 to TRBJ1-2, with 8 bases that match TRBD1. Trimming removed 10 bases from V and 3 bases from J; junction bases left unmatched: 7. Germline lookup yields CDR1 SGHAT and CDR2 FQNNGV. The CDR3 has 13 amino acids. CDR3 nucleotide sequence: TGTGCCACCGGACAGGGTCGGTACTATGGCTACACCTTC. This encodes CATGQGRYYGYTF.

This clone has only a few counts. This chain uses TRBV4-3 with TRBJ2-6; weak D call: TRBD2 (7 bases). From germline, CDR1 is LGHNA and CDR2 YSLEER. Between the trimmed V and J ends, which lost 2 bases and 4 bases, there was a span of 12 bases. The CDR3 loop spans 16 amino acids. The CDR3 reads CASSQSPGGGANVLTF. Here the CDR3 DNA reads TGCGCCAGCAGCCAAAGTCCGGGGGGCGGGGCCAACGTCCTGACTTTC.

The chain links TRBV7-3 to TRBJ2-1; TRBD1 might be the D (8 bases). The germline V and J ends were trimmed by 6 bases and 7 bases, with 13 bases remaining between them. The CDR3 covers 13 residues. The germline CDR1 and CDR2 sequences are SGHTA and FQGTGA. The CDR3 is CASRPQGGNEQFF. Written as DNA, the CDR3 is TGTGCCAGCAGACCACAGGGGGGGAATGAGCAGTTCTTC.

This chain uses TRBV4-3 with TRBJ2-2, with D possibly matching TRBD1 (5 bases). Trimming left V 4 bases short and J 0 bases short, with 15 bases between. Germline CDR1 LGHNA, CDR2 YSLEER. The CDR3 is made up of 17 amino acids. The CDR3 is CASSPGSTFANTGELFF. The CDR3 DNA sequence: TGCGCCAGCAGCCCAGGGTCTACCTTCGCGAACACCGGGGAGCTGTTTTTT.

The J gene is TRBJ2-3, the V gene TRBV7-2, with 9 bases aligning to TRBD1. This CDR3 comprises 15 residues. V lost 4 bases and J lost 3; bases outside the gene matches: 5. In germline, CDR1 is SGHTA, CDR2 FQGNSA. The CDR3 here is CASSSGQGHTDTQYF. Written as DNA, the CDR3 is TGTGCCAGCAGCTCGGGACAGGGACATACAGATACGCAGTATTTT.

The CDR3: CASSRTLGNQPQHF. CDR3 sequence (DNA): TGTGCCAGCAGCCGGACATTGGGGAATCAGCCCCAGCATTTT. The gene calls are TRBV6-6 and TRBJ1-5; D may be TRBD1 (5 bases). Deletions cut 6 bases from V and 4 bases from J, with 13 bases between. The CDR3 length is 14 residues. Germline values: CDR1 MNHNY, CDR2 SVGAGI (reference sequence).